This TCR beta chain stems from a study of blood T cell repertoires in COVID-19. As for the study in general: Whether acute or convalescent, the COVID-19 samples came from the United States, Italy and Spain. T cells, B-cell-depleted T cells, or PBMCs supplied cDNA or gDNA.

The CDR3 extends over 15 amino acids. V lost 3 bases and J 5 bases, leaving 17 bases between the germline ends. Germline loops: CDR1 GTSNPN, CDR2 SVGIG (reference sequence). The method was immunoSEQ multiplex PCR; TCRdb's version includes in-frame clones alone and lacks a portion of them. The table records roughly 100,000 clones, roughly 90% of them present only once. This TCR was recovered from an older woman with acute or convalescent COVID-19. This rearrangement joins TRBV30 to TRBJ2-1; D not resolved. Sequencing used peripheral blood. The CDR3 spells CAWRNYRTQHNEQFF. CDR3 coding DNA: TGTGCCTGGAGAAACTACCGCACACAACACAATGAGCAGTTCTTC.